The sequence of this T cell receptor beta chain was determined in a study of T cells in Graves' hyperthyroidism and ophthalmopathy. Study summary: At initial diagnosis, before any treatment had begun, peripheral blood was obtained.

Amplification targeted TCR beta CDR3 regions from RNA transcripts. The study used the HTBI primer set for a first-round RT-PCR of the TCR CDR3. TCRdb itself ran the multiplex PCR reads through MiXCR, one entry per CDR3 protein. The table includes 300,000 to 450,000 distinct CDR3 sequences, roughly 14% detected once. The length of the CDR3 is 12 residues. Trimming removed 6 bases from V and 1 base from J, with 9 bases in between. Germline V lookup: CDR1 DFQATT, CDR2 SNEGSKA (reference sequence). The table lists this clonotype with many counts. Ophthalmopathy cases scored 3 or more on the Clinical Activity Score and 4 or more on NOSPECS grade, with duration below 3 months. Fresh peripheral blood, approximately 9.6 ml, yielded the PBMCs.

This receptor was taken from a woman aged 30 to 39 with Graves' ophthalmopathy. Input material: blood. The genes are TRBV20-1 and TRBJ2-5; possibly TRBD1 or TRBD2 for D (5 bases each). The CDR3 region has the DNA TGCAGTGCAGGGGAGTTCCAAGAGACCCAGTACTTC. Encoded protein: CSAGEFQETQYF.